These T cell receptor beta chains were read from a single sample in a study of radiotherapy plus CTLA-4 blockade in lung cancer. Profiled with immunoSEQ multiplex PCR; TCRdb holds only in-frame clones, not every one. Among about 81,000 clones listed, around 72% were seen once. This specimen was peripheral blood, taken from a patient treated with radiotherapy plus ipilimumab. These receptors all come from a human donor with non-small cell lung cancer that progressed on radiotherapy plus ipilimumab. The CDR3 runs from the conserved cysteine through the conserved F or W. The D gene is left open where the match is weak. Size is stated for part of the rows, as once, few or many counts, or as a class when the clone is expanded.

V gene	J gene	clone size	D gene	CDR3 protein	CDR3 DNA
TRBV5-8	TRBJ2-1	few	TRBD1	CASSWTGFYNEQFF	TGTGCCAGCAGCTGGACAGGGTTCTACAATGAGCAGTTCTTC
TRBV7-3	TRBJ2-7	NA	TRBD1	CASSLHGDSSYEQYF	TGTGCCAGCAGCTTACATGGGGACAGCTCCTACGAGCAGTACTTC
TRBV15	TRBJ2-1	NA	NA	CATGATDDGKNEQFF	TGTGCCACCGGGGCGACAGACGATGGAAAAAATGAGCAGTTCTTC
TRBV7-3	TRBJ1-2	NA	TRBD1	CASSLTSGQGKDGYTF	TGTGCCAGCAGCTTAACCTCCGGACAGGGGAAGGATGGCTACACCTTC
TRBV5-5	TRBJ1-5	NA	NA	CASRVGNSNQPQHF	TGTGCCAGCAGGGTAGGGAATAGCAATCAGCCCCAGCATTTT
TRBV6-5	TRBJ2-2	NA	NA	CASSYSRGGSTGELFF	TGTGCCAGCAGTTACAGCCGAGGGGGGAGCACCGGGGAGCTGTTTTTT
TRBV11-3	TRBJ1-5	NA	NA	CASSCGSGGNQPQHF	TGTGCCAGCAGCTGTGGCAGCGGGGGCAATCAGCCCCAGCATTTT
TRBV4-2	TRBJ2-5	NA	TRBD1	CASSQRPGTGGGETQYF	TGTGCCAGCAGCCAACGTCCCGGGACAGGGGGCGGAGAGACCCAGTACTTC
TRBV4-3	TRBJ1-2	NA	TRBD1	CASSAVLGQGTGYTF	TGCGCCAGCAGCGCTGTCCTTGGACAGGGTACTGGCTACACCTTC
TRBV19	TRBJ2-2	NA	NA	CASSIRLPNTGELFF	TGTGCCAGTAGTATCAGACTACCGAACACCGGGGAGCTGTTTTTT
TRBV5-1	TRBJ1-5	few	NA	CASSPGGESNQPQHF	TGCGCCAGCAGCCCCGGGGGGGAGAGCAATCAGCCCCAGCATTTT
TRBV5-1	TRBJ1-5	NA	NA	CASSLAGGPLQPQHF	TGCGCCAGCAGCTTGGCCGGGGGTCCCCTCCAGCCCCAGCATTTT
TRBV25-1	TRBJ1-5	NA	NA	CASCSRDGNQPQHF	TGTGCCAGCTGCTCTCGGGACGGGAATCAGCCCCAGCATTTT
TRBV4-3	TRBJ1-2	NA	NA	CASSPGEGPNYGYTF	TGCGCCAGCAGCCCCGGGGAGGGTCCTAACTATGGCTACACCTTC
TRBV30	TRBJ1-3	once	TRBD1	CASPGQGAGNTIYF	TGTGCCTCGCCGGGACAGGGGGCTGGAAACACCATATATTTT
TRBV18	TRBJ2-5	few	TRBD2	CASSPYESSGSIATQYF	TGTGCCAGCTCACCCTACGAGTCTAGCGGGAGTATAGCAACCCAGTACTTC
TRBV6-6	TRBJ1-5	NA	NA	CASSLKEGSGQPQHF	TGTGCCAGCAGTTTAAAGGAGGGGAGCGGTCAGCCCCAGCATTTT
TRBV21-1	TRBJ1-5	NA	NA	CASSKAARYSNQPQHF	TGTGCCAGCAGCAAAGCGGCCCGATATAGCAATCAGCCCCAGCATTTT
TRBV6-1	TRBJ2-3	NA	NA	CASYLEDTDTQYF	TGTGCCAGCTATCTGGAAGACACAGATACGCAGTATTTT
TRBV9	TRBJ1-3	NA	TRBD1	CASSERQGAQGNTIYF	TGTGCCAGCAGCGAGAGACAGGGGGCACAAGGAAACACCATATATTTT
TRBV6-6	TRBJ2-7	NA	NA	CASSYGAPRNYEQYF	TGTGCCAGCAGTTACGGGGCACCCCGCAACTACGAGCAGTACTTC
TRBV27	TRBJ2-3	NA	NA	CASSPGTADTQYF	TGTGCCAGCAGTCCAGGGACGGCAGATACGCAGTATTTT
TRBV11-2	TRBJ2-1	NA	TRBD2	CASSLALFGGSSYNEQFF	TGTGCCAGCAGCTTAGCCCTCTTTGGCGGGAGCTCCTACAATGAGCAGTTCTTC
TRBV5-6	TRBJ2-2	NA	NA	CASSLETGELFF	TGTGCCAGCAGCTTGGAAACCGGGGAGCTGTTTTTT
TRBV15	TRBJ1-2	NA	TRBD1	CATSRGGQANYGYTF	TGTGCCACCAGCAGAGGGGGACAGGCGAACTATGGCTACACCTTC
TRBV19	TRBJ2-3	NA	NA	CASGSSRTQYF	TGTGCCAGCGGCTCTAGCCGTACGCAGTATTTT
TRBV6-6	TRBJ2-1	NA	TRBD2	CASTPGGSSNEQFF	TGTGCCAGCACCCCGGGGGGAAGTAGCAATGAGCAGTTCTTC
TRBV27	TRBJ1-5	once	NA	CASSFSAGSNQPQHF	TGTGCCAGCAGTTTCTCGGCGGGGAGCAATCAGCCCCAGCATTTT